This TCR beta chain was obtained from a study of CD8+ T cells in alopecia areata. Study background: Using the percentage of affected scalp area, treated patients' severity was scored. Whole-study results and caveats: Numerous clones, expanded in lesions, remained in scalp and blood during tofacitinib. Normal skin contains resident alphabeta T cells, and these are also sequenced in scalp samples. Tofacitinib significantly brought down scalp clonality and expanded CD8+ clones among top 100.

On this clone: No antigen is known for it. One junction end disagrees with the germline gene, perhaps due to a read error.

Germline V CDR1 and CDR2: SGDLS, YYNGEE. The CDR3 loop spans 15 amino acids. Sequencing used cDNA as its template, made by extracting RNA and reverse transcribing it. Here immunoSEQ multiplex PCR was the method, and the copy in TCRdb shows in-frame clones only, minus some. The table lists 190,000 or so clones, roughly 60% of them singletons, with 5.5% in the top ten. As to treatment: oral pan-JAK inhibitor, 5-10 mg twice daily. The sequence was obtained from a human donor with alopecia areata. This specimen consisted of CD4+ T cells sorted from blood, obtained at week 24, from a patient treated with tofacitinib. The chain uses TRBV9 and TRBJ2-6; D is uncertain. The CDR3 region is CASSAHPSEANVLTF. The DNA for the CDR3 is TGTGCCAGCAGCGCACACCCCTCTGAGGCCAACGTCCTGACTTTC.